This is a list of T cell receptor beta chains from one sample in a study of T-cell reconstitution after alpha-beta-depleted transplantation in children. TCRdb itself ran the PCR reads through MiXCR, one entry per CDR3 protein. This table has around 500,000 distinct CDR3 sequences, more than 20% appearing once. This sample comprised PBMCs, mostly from graft donor cells, obtained 360 days after TCRalphabeta/CD19-depleted stem cell transplant. All receptors come from a boy under two years old who had a stem cell transplant for acute myeloid leukemia, so the T cells may come from the graft donor. CDR3s include the opening cysteine and the closing phenylalanine or tryptophan. D genes are given only for firm matches. Clone size is stated in some rows and not others, as once, few, many or a class when expanded.

D gene: .
J gene: TRBJ2-7
clone size: .
V gene: TRBV4-3
CDR3 protein: CASSQDWDPPVHEQYF
CDR3 DNA: TGCGCCAGCAGCCAAGATTGGGACCCCCCAGTCCACGAGCAGTACTTC

D gene: .
J gene: TRBJ1-2
clone size: .
V gene: TRBV2
CDR3 protein: CASSATHRANTF
CDR3 DNA: TGTGCCAGCAGTGCTACTCACAGGGCAAACACCTTC

D gene: .
J gene: TRBJ2-5
clone size: .
V gene: TRBV7-7
CDR3 protein: CASSPYTLTGTQYF
CDR3 DNA: TGTGCCAGCAGCCCCTACACCTTGACCGGGACCCAGTACTTC

D gene: .
J gene: TRBJ1-2
clone size: many
V gene: TRBV29-1
CDR3 protein: CSVADGIPYGYTF
CDR3 DNA: TGCAGCGTTGCTGACGGCATTCCCTATGGCTACACCTTC

D gene: TRBD1
J gene: TRBJ2-3
clone size: .
V gene: TRBV7-9
CDR3 protein: CASSLGQGTSTDTQYF
CDR3 DNA: TGTGCCAGCAGCTTGGGACAGGGGACTAGCACAGATACGCAGTATTTT

D gene: TRBD1
J gene: TRBJ2-2
clone size: many
V gene: TRBV7-2
CDR3 protein: CASSRDRDLTGELFF
CDR3 DNA: TGTGCCAGCAGCCGCGACAGGGACCTCACCGGGGAGCTGTTTTTT

D gene: .
J gene: TRBJ1-4
clone size: .
V gene: TRBV6-5
CDR3 protein: CASSYSQGDEKLFF
CDR3 DNA: TGTGCCAGCAGTTACTCGCAGGGAGATGAAAAACTGTTTTTT

D gene: TRBD1
J gene: TRBJ2-1
clone size: .
V gene: TRBV27
CDR3 protein: CASSLSGTGHEQFF
CDR3 DNA: TGTGCCAGCAGTTTATCCGGGACAGGGCATGAGCAGTTCTTC

D gene: TRBD1
J gene: TRBJ1-1
clone size: few
V gene: TRBV20-1
CDR3 protein: CSARTGTDTEAFF
CDR3 DNA: TGCAGTGCTAGGACAGGGACGGACACTGAAGCTTTCTTT

D gene: .
J gene: TRBJ2-3
clone size: few
V gene: TRBV7-6
CDR3 protein: CASSLAGARDTQYF
CDR3 DNA: TGTGCCAGCAGCTTAGCGGGGGCTAGGGATACGCAGTATTTT

D gene: TRBD2
J gene: TRBJ2-1
clone size: few
V gene: TRBV11-2
CDR3 protein: CASSQFRLAGINNEQFF
CDR3 DNA: TGTGCCAGCAGCCAATTCCGACTAGCGGGGATAAACAATGAGCAGTTCTTC

D gene: TRBD2
J gene: TRBJ2-1
clone size: .
V gene: TRBV12-3/TRBV12-4
CDR3 protein: CASSISGSRYEQFF
CDR3 DNA: TGTGCCAGCAGTATTAGCGGGTCCCGCTATGAGCAGTTCTTC

D gene: .
J gene: TRBJ1-3
clone size: few
V gene: TRBV20-1
CDR3 protein: CSALGGLITSGNTIYF
CDR3 DNA: TGCAGTGCTCTCGGGGGGTTGATTACATCTGGAAACACCATATATTTT

D gene: .
J gene: TRBJ2-3
clone size: many
V gene: TRBV20-1
CDR3 protein: CSARVELGLDTQYF
CDR3 DNA: TGCAGTGCTAGAGTCGAGTTAGGGTTAGATACGCAGTATTTT

D gene: .
J gene: TRBJ2-1
clone size: many
V gene: TRBV5-1
CDR3 protein: CASSFKGEQFF
CDR3 DNA: TGCGCCAGCAGCTTCAAGGGTGAGCAGTTCTTC

D gene: TRBD2
J gene: TRBJ2-4
clone size: once
V gene: TRBV12-3/TRBV12-4
CDR3 protein: CASSLPTSGAYIQYF
CDR3 DNA: TGTGCCAGCAGCCTTCCGACTAGCGGGGCTTACATTCAGTACTTC

D gene: .
J gene: TRBJ1-1
clone size: few
V gene: TRBV20-1
CDR3 protein: CSATIPRGEAFF
CDR3 DNA: TGCAGTGCTACGATTCCCCGGGGGGAAGCTTTCTTT

D gene: TRBD1
J gene: TRBJ1-2
clone size: many
V gene: TRBV4-3
CDR3 protein: CASSPTTGAGGYTF
CDR3 DNA: TGCGCCAGCAGCCCTACGACAGGGGCTGGTGGCTACACCTTC

D gene: .
J gene: TRBJ1-5
clone size: few
V gene: TRBV12-3/TRBV12-4
CDR3 protein: CASGYRGPQHF
CDR3 DNA: TGTGCCAGCGGTTATAGGGGGCCCCAGCATTTT

D gene: .
J gene: TRBJ1-5
clone size: few
V gene: TRBV20-1
CDR3 protein: CSAAQGSFREQPQHF
CDR3 DNA: TGCAGTGCCGCCCAAGGGTCCTTTAGGGAACAGCCCCAGCATTTT

D gene: .
J gene: TRBJ2-1
clone size: few
V gene: TRBV5-6
CDR3 protein: CASSLVYSSYNEQFF
CDR3 DNA: TGTGCCAGCAGCTTGGTCTATAGCTCCTACAATGAGCAGTTCTTC

D gene: .
J gene: TRBJ2-7
clone size: many
V gene: TRBV12-3/TRBV12-4
CDR3 protein: CASSLLGTNEQYF
CDR3 DNA: TGTGCCAGCAGTTTATTAGGGACGAACGAGCAGTACTTC

D gene: .
J gene: TRBJ2-1
clone size: few
V gene: TRBV7-8
CDR3 protein: CASSLASPAGNEQFF
CDR3 DNA: TGTGCCAGCAGCTTAGCGTCTCCGGCGGGGAATGAGCAGTTCTTC

D gene: TRBD1
J gene: TRBJ2-1
clone size: few
V gene: TRBV28
CDR3 protein: CASSKDRETSYNEQFF
CDR3 DNA: TGTGCCAGCAGCAAGGACAGGGAGACTAGCTACAATGAGCAGTTCTTC

D gene: .
J gene: TRBJ2-2
clone size: .
V gene: TRBV2
CDR3 protein: CASSAQGEYTGELFF
CDR3 DNA: TGTGCCAGCAGTGCACAGGGAGAGTACACCGGGGAGCTGTTTTTT

D gene: TRBD1
J gene: TRBJ2-5
clone size: .
V gene: TRBV6-1
CDR3 protein: CASSPRTGRETQYF
CDR3 DNA: TGTGCCAGCAGTCCACGGACAGGCCGTGAGACCCAGTACTTC

D gene: .
J gene: TRBJ2-1
clone size: .
V gene: TRBV12-3/TRBV12-4
CDR3 protein: CASTLGFYNEQFF
CDR3 DNA: TGTGCCAGCACCCTAGGGTTCTACAATGAGCAGTTCTTC

D gene: .
J gene: TRBJ2-5
clone size: .
V gene: TRBV6-5
CDR3 protein: CASSYDGSVRKETQYF
CDR3 DNA: TGTGCCAGCAGTTACGATGGTTCGGTGAGAAAGGAGACCCAGTACTTC

D gene: TRBD1
J gene: TRBJ1-5
clone size: many
V gene: TRBV20-1
CDR3 protein: CSATLTGANSNQPQHF
CDR3 DNA: TGCAGTGCTACACTGACAGGGGCTAATAGCAATCAGCCCCAGCATTTT

D gene: .
J gene: TRBJ1-5
clone size: few
V gene: TRBV20-1
CDR3 protein: CSARRQSNSNQPQHF
CDR3 DNA: TGCAGTGCTAGAAGACAGTCTAATAGCAATCAGCCCCAGCATTTT

D gene: .
J gene: TRBJ2-2
clone size: .
V gene: TRBV9
CDR3 protein: CASSPTPQGNGELFF
CDR3 DNA: TGTGCCAGCAGCCCGACACCACAGGGAAACGGGGAGCTGTTTTTT

D gene: TRBD1
J gene: TRBJ2-5
clone size: many
V gene: TRBV20-1
CDR3 protein: CSAGQGSEETQYF
CDR3 DNA: TGCAGTGCTGGACAGGGGTCCGAAGAGACCCAGTACTTC

D gene: TRBD2
J gene: TRBJ2-7
clone size: .
V gene: TRBV20-1
CDR3 protein: CSALAGTAYEQYF
CDR3 DNA: TGCAGTGCTCTAGCGGGGACAGCCTACGAGCAGTACTTC

D gene: TRBD1
J gene: TRBJ1-2
clone size: .
V gene: TRBV20-1
CDR3 protein: CSAKNRGPYGYTF
CDR3 DNA: TGCAGTGCAAAAAACAGGGGGCCGTATGGCTACACCTTC

D gene: TRBD1
J gene: TRBJ2-7
clone size: many
V gene: TRBV6-2/TRBV6-3
CDR3 protein: CASSYDRDRGYEQYF
CDR3 DNA: TGTGCCAGCAGTTACGACCGGGACAGGGGCTACGAGCAGTACTTC

D gene: TRBD2
J gene: TRBJ2-3
clone size: .
V gene: TRBV11-2
CDR3 protein: CASSSYTIAGGFTDTQYF
CDR3 DNA: TGTGCCAGCAGCTCGTATACTATAGCGGGGGGCTTCACAGATACGCAGTATTTT

D gene: .
J gene: TRBJ2-6
clone size: many
V gene: TRBV14
CDR3 protein: CASSQARTGANVLTF
CDR3 DNA: TGTGCCAGCAGCCAAGCCCGGACAGGGGCCAACGTCCTGACTTTC

D gene: TRBD1
J gene: TRBJ2-2
clone size: few
V gene: TRBV7-9
CDR3 protein: CASSPTYRGDRELFF
CDR3 DNA: TGTGCCAGCAGCCCGACGTACAGGGGTGACCGGGAGCTGTTTTTT